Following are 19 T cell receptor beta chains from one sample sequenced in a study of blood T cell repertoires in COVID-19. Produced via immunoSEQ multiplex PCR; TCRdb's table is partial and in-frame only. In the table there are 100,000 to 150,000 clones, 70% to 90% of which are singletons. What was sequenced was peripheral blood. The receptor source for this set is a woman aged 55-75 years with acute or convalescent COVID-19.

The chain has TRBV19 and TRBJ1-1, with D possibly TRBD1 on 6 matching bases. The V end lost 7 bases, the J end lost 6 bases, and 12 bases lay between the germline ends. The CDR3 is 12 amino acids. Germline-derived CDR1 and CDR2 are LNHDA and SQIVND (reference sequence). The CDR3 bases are TGTGCCAGTAAAACAGGGCAATCTGAAGCTTTCTTT. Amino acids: CASKTGQSEAFF.

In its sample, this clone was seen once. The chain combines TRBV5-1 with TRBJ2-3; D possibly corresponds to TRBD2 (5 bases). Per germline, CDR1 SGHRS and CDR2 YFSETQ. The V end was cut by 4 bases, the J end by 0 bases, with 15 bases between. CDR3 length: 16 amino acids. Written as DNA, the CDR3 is TGCGCCAGCAGCCCAGAGGGCTACCCGAGCACAGATACGCAGTATTTT. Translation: CASSPEGYPSTDTQYF.

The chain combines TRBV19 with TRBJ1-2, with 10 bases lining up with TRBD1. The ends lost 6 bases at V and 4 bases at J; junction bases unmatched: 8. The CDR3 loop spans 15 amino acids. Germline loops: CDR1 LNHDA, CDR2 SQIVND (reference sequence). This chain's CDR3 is CASRNGTGVSYGYTF. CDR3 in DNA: TGTGCCAGTAGAAACGGGACAGGGGTAAGCTATGGCTACACCTTC.

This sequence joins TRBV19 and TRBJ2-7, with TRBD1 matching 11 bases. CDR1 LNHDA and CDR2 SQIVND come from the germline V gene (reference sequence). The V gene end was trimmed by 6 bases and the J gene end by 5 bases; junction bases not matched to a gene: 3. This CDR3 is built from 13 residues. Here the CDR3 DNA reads TGTGCCAGTAGCGGGACAGGGGGGAACGAGCAGTACTTC. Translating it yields CASSGTGGNEQYF. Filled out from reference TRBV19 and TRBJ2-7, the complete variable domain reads DGGITQSPKYLFRKEGQNVTLSCEQNLNHDAMYWYRQDPGQGLRLIYYSQIVNDFQKGDIAEGYSVSREKKESFPLTVTSAQKNPTAFYLCASSGTGGNEQYFGPGTRLTVT.

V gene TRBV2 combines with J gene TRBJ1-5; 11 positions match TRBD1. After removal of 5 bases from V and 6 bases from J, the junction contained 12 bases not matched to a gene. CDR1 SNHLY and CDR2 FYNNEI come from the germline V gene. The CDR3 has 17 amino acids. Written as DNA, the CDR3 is TGTGCCAGCAGTCACCCACCAGGGACAGGGGGTGCTCAGCCCCAGCATTTT. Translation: CASSHPPGTGGAQPQHF.

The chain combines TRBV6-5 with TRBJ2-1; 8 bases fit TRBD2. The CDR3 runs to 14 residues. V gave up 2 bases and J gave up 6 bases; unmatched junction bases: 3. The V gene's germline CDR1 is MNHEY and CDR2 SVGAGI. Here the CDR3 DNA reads TGTGCCAGCAGTTACGAAGCGGGAGTCAATGAGCAGTTCTTC. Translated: CASSYEAGVNEQFF.

The CDR3 sequence: CASSPAEPGNYGYTF. In DNA form, the CDR3 reads TGCGCCAGCAGCCCCGCTGAACCCGGGAACTATGGCTACACCTTC. J is TRBJ1-2 and V is TRBV4-1; D uncertain. The CDR3 extends over 15 amino acids. Germline V gene lookup returns CDR1 MGHRA and CDR2 YSYEKL. Trimming stripped 4 bases from V and 2 bases from J, with 14 bases between.

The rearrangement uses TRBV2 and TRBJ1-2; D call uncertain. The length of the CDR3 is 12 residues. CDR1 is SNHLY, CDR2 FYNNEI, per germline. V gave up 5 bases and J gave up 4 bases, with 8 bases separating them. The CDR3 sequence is CASSLEFYGYTF. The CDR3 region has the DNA TGTGCCAGCAGTTTAGAATTCTATGGCTACACCTTC. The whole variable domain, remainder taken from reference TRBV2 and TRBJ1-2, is EPEVTQTPSHQVTQMGQEVILRCVPISNHLYFYWYRQILGQKVEFLVSFYNNEISEKSEIFDDQFSVERPDGSNFTLKIRSTKLEDSAMYFCASSLEFYGYTFGSGTRLTVV.

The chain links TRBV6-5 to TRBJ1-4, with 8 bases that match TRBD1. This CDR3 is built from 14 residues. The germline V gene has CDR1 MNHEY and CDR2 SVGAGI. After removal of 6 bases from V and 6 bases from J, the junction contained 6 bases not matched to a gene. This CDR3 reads CASSSGGADEKLFF. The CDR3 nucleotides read TGTGCCAGCAGCTCAGGGGGCGCCGATGAAAAACTGTTTTTT.

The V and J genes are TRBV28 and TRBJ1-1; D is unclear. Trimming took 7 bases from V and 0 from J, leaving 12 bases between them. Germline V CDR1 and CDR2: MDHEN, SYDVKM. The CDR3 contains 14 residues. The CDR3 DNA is TGTGCCAGCAATTCGGGATCCATGAACACTGAAGCTTTCTTT. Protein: CASNSGSMNTEAFF.

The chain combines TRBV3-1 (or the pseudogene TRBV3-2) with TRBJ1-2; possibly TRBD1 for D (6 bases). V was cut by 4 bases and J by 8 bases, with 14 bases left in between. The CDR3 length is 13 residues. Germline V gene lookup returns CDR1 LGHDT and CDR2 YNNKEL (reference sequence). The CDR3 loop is CASSLNRDGGYTF. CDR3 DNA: TGTGCCAGCAGCCTAAACAGGGATGGGGGCTACACCTTC.

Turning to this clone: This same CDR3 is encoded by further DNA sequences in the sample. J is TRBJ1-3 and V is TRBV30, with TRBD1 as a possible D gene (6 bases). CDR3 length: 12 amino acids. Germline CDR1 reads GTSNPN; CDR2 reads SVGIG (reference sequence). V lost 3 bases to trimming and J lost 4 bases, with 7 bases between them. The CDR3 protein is CAWSRGGNTIYF. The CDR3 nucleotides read TGTGCCTGGAGCAGGGGAGGAAACACCATATATTTT.

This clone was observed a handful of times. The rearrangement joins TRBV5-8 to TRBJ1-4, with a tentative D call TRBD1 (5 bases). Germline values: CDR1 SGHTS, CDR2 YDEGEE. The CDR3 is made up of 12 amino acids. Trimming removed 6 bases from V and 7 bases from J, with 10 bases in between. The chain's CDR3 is CASIKRGEKLFF. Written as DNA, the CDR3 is TGTGCCAGCATCAAAAGGGGTGAAAAACTGTTTTTT.

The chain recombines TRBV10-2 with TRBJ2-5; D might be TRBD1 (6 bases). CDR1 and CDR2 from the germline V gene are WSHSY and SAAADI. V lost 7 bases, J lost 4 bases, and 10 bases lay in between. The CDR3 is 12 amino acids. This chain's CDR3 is CASTGQSETQYF. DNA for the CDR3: TGCGCCAGCACAGGACAGTCAGAGACCCAGTACTTC.

Here the CDR3 DNA reads TGTGCCACCAGTGTCCCCAAGGGTAGCGGGCCCCAGTACGTC. Protein: CATSVPKGSGPQYV. The chain carries TRBV24-1 and TRBJ2-7; the match to TRBD2 covers 7 bases. The CDR3 has 14 residues. Trimming at V came to 5 bases and at J to 10 bases, leaving 13 bases not matched to a gene. The germline V gene has CDR1 KGHDR and CDR2 SFDVKD.

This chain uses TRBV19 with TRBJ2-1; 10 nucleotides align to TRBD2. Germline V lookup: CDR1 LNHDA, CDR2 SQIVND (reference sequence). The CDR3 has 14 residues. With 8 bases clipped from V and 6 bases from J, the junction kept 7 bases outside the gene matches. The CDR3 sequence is CASRSGRTVNEQFF. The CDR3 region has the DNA TGTGCCAGTCGTAGCGGGAGGACGGTCAATGAGCAGTTCTTC.

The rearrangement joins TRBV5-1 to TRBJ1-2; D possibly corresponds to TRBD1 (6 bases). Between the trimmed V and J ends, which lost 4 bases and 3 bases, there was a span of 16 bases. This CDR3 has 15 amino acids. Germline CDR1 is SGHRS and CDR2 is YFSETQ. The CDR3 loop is CASSPGGAEYYGYTF. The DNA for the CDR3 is TGCGCCAGCAGCCCCGGGGGGGCGGAATACTATGGCTACACCTTC.

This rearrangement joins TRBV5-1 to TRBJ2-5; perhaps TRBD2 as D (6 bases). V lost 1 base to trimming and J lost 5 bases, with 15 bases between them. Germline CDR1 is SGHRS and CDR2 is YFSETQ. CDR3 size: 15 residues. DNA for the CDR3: TGCGCCAGCAGCTTGCAACCGGGAGTCGGTGAGACCCAGTACTTC. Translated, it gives CASSLQPGVGETQYF.

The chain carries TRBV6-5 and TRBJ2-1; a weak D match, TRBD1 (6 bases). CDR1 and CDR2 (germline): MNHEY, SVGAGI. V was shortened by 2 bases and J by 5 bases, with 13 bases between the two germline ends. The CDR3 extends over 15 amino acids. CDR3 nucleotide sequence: TGTGCCAGCAGTTACGGGGGCAGACCGAACAATGAGCAGTTCTTC. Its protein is CASSYGGRPNNEQFF.